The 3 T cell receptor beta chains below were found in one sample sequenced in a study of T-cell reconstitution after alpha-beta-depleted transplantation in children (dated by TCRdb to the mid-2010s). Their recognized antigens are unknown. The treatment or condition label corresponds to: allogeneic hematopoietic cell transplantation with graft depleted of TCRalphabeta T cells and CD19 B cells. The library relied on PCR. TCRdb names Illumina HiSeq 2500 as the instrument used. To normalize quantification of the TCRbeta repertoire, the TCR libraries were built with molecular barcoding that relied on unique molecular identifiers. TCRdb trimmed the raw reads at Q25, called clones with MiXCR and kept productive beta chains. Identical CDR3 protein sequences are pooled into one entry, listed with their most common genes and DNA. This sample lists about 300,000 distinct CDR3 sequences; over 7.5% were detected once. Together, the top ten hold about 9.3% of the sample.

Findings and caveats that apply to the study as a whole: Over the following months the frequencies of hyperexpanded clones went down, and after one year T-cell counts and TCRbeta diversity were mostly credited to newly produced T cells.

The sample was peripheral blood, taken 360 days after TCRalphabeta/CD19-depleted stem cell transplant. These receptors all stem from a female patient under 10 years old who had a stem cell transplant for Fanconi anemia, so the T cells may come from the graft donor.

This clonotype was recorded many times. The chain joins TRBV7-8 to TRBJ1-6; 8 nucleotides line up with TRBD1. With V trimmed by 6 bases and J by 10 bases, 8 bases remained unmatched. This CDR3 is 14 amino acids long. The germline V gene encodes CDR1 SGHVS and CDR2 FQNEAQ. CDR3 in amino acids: CASRPDRVHSPLHF. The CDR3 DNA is TGTGCCAGCAGACCGGACAGGGTTCACTCACCCCTCCACTTT.

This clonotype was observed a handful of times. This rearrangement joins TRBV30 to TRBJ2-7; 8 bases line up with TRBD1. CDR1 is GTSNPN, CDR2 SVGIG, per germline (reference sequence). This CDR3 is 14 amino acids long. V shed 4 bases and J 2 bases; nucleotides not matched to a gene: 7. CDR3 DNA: TGTGCCTGGACACACAGGGGGGTGGCCTACGAGCAGTACTTC. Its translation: CAWTHRGVAYEQYF.

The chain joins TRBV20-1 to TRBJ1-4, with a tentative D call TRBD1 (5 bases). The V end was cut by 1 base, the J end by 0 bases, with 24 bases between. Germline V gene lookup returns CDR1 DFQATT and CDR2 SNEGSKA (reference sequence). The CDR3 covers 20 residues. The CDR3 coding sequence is TGCAGTGCTAGAGCCTTCTCGGACAAGGTCGATTTTGCAACTAATGAAAAACTGTTTTTT. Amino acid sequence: CSARAFSDKVDFATNEKLFF.